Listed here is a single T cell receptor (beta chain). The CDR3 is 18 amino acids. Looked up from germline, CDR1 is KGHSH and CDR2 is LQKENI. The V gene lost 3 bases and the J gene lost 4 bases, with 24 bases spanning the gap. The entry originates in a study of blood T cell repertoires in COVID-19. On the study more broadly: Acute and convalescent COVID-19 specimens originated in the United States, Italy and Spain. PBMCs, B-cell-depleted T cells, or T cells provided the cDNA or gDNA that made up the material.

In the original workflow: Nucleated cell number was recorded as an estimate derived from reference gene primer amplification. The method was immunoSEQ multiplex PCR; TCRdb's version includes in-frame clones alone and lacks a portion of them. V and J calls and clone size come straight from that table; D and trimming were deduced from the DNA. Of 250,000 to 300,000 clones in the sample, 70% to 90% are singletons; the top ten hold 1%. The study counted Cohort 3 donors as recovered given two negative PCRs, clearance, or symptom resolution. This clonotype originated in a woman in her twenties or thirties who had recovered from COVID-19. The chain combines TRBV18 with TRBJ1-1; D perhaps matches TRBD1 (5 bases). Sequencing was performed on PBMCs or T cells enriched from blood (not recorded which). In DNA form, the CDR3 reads TGTGCCAGCTCACCGAGGGCAGGGAGGGGTGCGGGTGTCACTGAAGCTTTCTTT. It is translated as CASSPRAGRGAGVTEAFF.